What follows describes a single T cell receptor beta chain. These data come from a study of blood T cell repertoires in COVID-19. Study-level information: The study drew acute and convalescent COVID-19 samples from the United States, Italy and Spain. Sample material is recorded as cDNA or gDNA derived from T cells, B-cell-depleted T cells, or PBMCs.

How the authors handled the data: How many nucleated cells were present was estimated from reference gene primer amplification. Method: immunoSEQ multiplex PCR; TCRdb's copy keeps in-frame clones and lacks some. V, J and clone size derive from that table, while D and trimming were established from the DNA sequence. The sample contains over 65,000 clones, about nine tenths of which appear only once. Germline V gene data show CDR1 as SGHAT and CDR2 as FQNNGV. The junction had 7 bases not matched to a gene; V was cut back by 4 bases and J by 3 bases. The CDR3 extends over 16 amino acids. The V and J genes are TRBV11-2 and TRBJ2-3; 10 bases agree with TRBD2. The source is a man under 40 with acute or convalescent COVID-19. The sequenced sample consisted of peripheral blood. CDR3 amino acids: CASSYLAGGSTDTQYF. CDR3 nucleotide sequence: TGTGCCAGCAGCTACTTAGCGGGAGGTTCTACAGATACGCAGTATTTT.